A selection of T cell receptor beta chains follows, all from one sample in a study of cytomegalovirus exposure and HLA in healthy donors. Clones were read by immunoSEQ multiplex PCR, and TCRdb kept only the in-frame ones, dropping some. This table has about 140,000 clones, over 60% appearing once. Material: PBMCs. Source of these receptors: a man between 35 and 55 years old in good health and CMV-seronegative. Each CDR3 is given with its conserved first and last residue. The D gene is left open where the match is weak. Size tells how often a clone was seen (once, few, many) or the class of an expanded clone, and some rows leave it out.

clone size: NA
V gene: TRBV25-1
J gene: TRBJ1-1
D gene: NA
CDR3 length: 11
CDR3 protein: CAGTQGFEAFF
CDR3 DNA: TGTGCCGGCACCCAGGGTTTTGAAGCTTTCTTT

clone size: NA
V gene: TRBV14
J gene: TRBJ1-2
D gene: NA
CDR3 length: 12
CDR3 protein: CASSRYGFGYTF
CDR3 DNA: TGTGCCAGCAGCCGATACGGGTTCGGCTACACCTTC

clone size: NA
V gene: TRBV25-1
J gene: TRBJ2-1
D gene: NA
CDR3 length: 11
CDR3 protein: CASIRYNEQFF
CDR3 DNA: TGTGCCAGCATTCGGTACAATGAGCAGTTCTTC

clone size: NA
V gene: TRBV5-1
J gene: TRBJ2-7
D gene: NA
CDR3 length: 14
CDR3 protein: CASMAESNYDDQYF
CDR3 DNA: TGCGCCAGCATGGCAGAGAGCAACTACGACGACCAGTACTTC

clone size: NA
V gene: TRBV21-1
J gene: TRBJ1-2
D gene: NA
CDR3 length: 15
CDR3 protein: CASSPRKTAYYGYTF
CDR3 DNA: TGTGCCAGCAGCCCCCGGAAAACAGCATACTATGGCTACACCTTC

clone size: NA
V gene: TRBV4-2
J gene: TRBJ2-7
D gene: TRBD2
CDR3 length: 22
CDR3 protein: CASSQSDPPGTSGRVRSYEQYF
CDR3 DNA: TGTGCCAGCAGCCAAAGCGATCCCCCAGGGACTAGCGGGAGGGTTAGGTCCTACGAGCAGTACTTC

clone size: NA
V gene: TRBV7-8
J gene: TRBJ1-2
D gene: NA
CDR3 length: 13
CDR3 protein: CASSRERNYGYTF
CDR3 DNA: TGTGCCAGCTCCCGGGAGAGAAACTATGGCTACACCTTC

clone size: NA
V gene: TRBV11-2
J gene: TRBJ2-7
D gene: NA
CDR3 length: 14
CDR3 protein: CASSLVVGAYEQYF
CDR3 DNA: TGTGCCAGCAGCTTAGTCGTCGGGGCCTACGAGCAGTACTTC

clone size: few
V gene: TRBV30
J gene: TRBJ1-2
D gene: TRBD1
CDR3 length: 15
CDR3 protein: CAWSPFDDRAYGYTF
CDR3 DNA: TGTGCCTGGAGCCCCTTCGATGACAGGGCCTATGGCTACACCTTC

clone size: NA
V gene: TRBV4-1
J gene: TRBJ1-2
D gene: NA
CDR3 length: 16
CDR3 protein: CASSQIGERLNYGYTF
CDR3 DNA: TGCGCCAGCAGCCAAATCGGGGAGAGACTTAACTATGGCTACACCTTC

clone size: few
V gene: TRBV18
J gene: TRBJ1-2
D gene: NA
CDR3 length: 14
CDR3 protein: CASSPSESSYGYTF
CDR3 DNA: TGTGCCAGCTCACCAAGCGAGTCAAGCTATGGCTACACCTTC

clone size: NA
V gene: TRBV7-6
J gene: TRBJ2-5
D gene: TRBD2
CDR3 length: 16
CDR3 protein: CASSTRAGMGQETQYF
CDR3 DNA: TGTGCCAGCAGCACTCGAGCGGGGATGGGCCAAGAGACCCAGTACTTC

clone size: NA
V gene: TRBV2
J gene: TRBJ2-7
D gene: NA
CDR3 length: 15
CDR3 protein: CASSPGSAGWLEQHF
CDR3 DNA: TGTGCCAGCAGTCCAGGTTCAGCAGGGTGGCTCGAGCAGCACTTC

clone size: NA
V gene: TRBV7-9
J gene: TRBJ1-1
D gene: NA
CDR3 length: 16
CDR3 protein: CASSLGQLTGNTEAFF
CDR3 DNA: TGTGCCAGCAGCTTAGGGCAGCTGACAGGGAACACTGAAGCTTTCTTT

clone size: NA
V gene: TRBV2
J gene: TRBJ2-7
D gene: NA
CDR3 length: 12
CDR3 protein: CASEFARYEQYF
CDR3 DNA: TGTGCCAGCGAATTCGCACGGTACGAGCAGTACTTC

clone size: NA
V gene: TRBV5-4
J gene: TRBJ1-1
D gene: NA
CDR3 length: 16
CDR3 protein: CASSLEQGYMNTEAFF
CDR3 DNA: TGTGCCAGCAGCTTGGAGCAGGGTTACATGAACACTGAAGCTTTCTTT

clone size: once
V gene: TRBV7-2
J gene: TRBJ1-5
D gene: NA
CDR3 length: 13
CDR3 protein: CASRSAGTQPQHF
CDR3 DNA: TGTGCCAGCAGGTCTGCGGGTACTCAGCCCCAGCATTTT

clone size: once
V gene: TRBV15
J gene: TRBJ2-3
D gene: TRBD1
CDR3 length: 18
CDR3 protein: CATSSVLRDRIQTDTQYF
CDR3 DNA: TGTGCCACCAGCAGTGTACTCCGGGACAGGATCCAAACAGATACGCAGTATTTT

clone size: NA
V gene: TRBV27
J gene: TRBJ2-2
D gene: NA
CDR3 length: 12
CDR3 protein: CASSFRPGELFF
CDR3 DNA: TGTGCCAGCAGTTTTCGTCCGGGGGAGCTGTTTTTT

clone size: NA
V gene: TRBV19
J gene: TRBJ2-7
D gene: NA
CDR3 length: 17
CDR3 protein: CASSTVPSSAGAYEQYF
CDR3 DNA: TGTGCCAGTAGTACAGTTCCCTCCTCGGCCGGAGCCTACGAGCAGTACTTC

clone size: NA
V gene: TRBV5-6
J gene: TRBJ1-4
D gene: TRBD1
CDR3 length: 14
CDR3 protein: CASSFQGAGEKLFF
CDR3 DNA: TGTGCCAGCAGCTTCCAGGGGGCTGGAGAAAAACTGTTTTTT

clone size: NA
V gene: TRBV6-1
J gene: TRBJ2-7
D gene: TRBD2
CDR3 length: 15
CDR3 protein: CASRTSGRVTYEQYF
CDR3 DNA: TGTGCCAGCAGGACTAGCGGGAGGGTGACCTACGAGCAGTACTTC

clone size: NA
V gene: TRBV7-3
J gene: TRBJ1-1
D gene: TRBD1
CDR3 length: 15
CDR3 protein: CASSRRPQGDTEAFF
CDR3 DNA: TGTGCCAGCAGCCGCCGACCTCAGGGGGACACTGAAGCTTTCTTT

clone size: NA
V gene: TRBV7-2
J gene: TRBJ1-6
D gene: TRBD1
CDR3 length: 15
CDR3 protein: CASSASGTGDSPLHF
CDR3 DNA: TGTGCCAGCAGCGCCTCCGGGACAGGGGACTCACCCCTCCACTTT

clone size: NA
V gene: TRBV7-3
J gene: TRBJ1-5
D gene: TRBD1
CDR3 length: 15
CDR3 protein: CASSNGTGGNQPQHF
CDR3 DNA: TGTGCCAGCAGCAATGGGACAGGGGGGAATCAGCCCCAGCATTTT

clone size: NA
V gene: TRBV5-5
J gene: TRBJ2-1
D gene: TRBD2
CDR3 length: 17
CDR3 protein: CASSLGYSGSSYNEQFF
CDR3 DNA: TGTGCCAGCAGCTTGGGTTATAGCGGGAGCTCCTACAATGAGCAGTTCTTC

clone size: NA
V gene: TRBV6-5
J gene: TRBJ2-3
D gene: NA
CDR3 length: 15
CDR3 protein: CASSYGFRDTDTQYF
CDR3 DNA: TGTGCCAGCAGTTATGGTTTCCGAGACACAGATACGCAGTATTTT

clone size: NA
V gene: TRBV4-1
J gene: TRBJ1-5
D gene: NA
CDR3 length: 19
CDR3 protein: CASSQDQKAGGVGNQPQHF
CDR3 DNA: TGCGCCAGCAGCCAAGATCAAAAGGCAGGAGGGGTGGGCAATCAGCCCCAGCATTTT

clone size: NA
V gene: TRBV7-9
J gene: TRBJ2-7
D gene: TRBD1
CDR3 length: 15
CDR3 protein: CASSLGTAYSYEQYF
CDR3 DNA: TGTGCCAGCAGCTTGGGGACAGCTTACTCCTACGAGCAGTACTTC

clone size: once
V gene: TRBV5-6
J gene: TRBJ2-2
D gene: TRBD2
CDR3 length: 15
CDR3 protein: CASSVPSGGIGELFF
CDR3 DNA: TGTGCCAGCAGCGTACCTAGCGGGGGGATCGGGGAGCTGTTTTTT

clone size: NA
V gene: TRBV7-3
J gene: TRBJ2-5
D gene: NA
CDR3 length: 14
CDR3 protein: CASSLGGLQETQYF
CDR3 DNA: TGTGCCAGCAGCTTGGGCGGGCTCCAAGAGACCCAGTACTTC

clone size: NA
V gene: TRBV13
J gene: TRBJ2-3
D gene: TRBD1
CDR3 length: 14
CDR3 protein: CASKFRDRGGTQYF
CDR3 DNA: TGTGCCTCCAAATTCCGGGACAGGGGCGGTACGCAGTATTTT

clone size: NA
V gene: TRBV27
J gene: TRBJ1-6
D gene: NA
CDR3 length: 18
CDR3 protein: CASSELQGFPRYNSPLHF
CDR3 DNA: TGTGCCAGCAGTGAGCTACAGGGTTTCCCTAGATATAATTCACCCCTCCACTTT

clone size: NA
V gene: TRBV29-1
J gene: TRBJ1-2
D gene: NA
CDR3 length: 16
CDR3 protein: CSVESLIGIGDYGYTF
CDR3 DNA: TGCAGCGTTGAAAGTCTCATCGGCATCGGGGACTATGGCTACACCTTC

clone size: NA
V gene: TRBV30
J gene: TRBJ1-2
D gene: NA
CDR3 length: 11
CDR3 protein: CAWTRGRGYTF
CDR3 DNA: TGTGCCTGGACCAGGGGTCGGGGCTACACCTTC

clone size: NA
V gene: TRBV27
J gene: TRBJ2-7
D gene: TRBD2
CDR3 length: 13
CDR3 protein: CASASGTAGEQYF
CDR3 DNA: TGTGCCAGCGCTAGCGGGACGGCTGGGGAGCAGTACTTC

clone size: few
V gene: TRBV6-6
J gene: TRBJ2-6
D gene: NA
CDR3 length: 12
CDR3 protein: CASKGTERVLSF
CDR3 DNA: TGTGCCAGCAAAGGAACGGAGCGAGTCTTGTCTTTC

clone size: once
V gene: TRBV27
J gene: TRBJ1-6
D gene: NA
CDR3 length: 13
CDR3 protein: CASSFLSDSPLHF
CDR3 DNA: TGTGCCAGCAGTTTTTTGTCCGATTCACCCCTCCACTTT

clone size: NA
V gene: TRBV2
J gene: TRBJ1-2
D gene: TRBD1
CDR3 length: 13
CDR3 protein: CASSRGQDRGYTF
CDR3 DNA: TGTGCCAGCAGCCGCGGACAGGACCGGGGCTACACCTTC

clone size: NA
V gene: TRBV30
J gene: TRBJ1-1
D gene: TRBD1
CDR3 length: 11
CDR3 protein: CAWSVPGTVFF
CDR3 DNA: TGTGCCTGGAGTGTACCTGGGACAGTTTTCTTT

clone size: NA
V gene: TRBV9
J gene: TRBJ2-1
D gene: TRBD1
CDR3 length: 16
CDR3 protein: CASSRGTANPYNEQFF
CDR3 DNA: TGTGCCAGCAGCAGAGGGACAGCTAACCCCTACAATGAGCAGTTCTTC